These 28 T cell receptor beta chains originate from one sample sequenced in a study of blood T cell repertoires in COVID-19. Measured with immunoSEQ multiplex PCR; TCRdb has only the in-frame clones, and not every one. The table shows 150,000 to 200,000 clones, with nearly 85% occurring only once. Sample: peripheral blood. The receptors were gathered from a woman aged 25 to 45 with acute or convalescent COVID-19.

The rearrangement links TRBV10-3 to TRBJ2-1, with TRBD2 as a possible D gene (5 bases). The CDR3 has 12 amino acids. V lost 4 bases and J lost 5, with 6 bases in between. Germline CDR1 and CDR2: ENHRY and SYGVKD. The DNA for the CDR3 is TGTGCCATCAGTGTGGGAGACAATGAGCAGTTCTTC. This sequence encodes CAISVGDNEQFF.

The genes are TRBV15 and TRBJ2-3; 9 bases map to TRBD1. Trimming took 3 bases from V and 1 from J; bases not matched to a gene: 5. Germline CDR1 and CDR2: LNHNV and YYDKDF (reference sequence). This CDR3 contains 16 residues. CDR3 region: CATSRGRDRGTDTQYF. Here the CDR3 DNA reads TGTGCCACCAGCAGGGGCCGGGACAGGGGCACAGATACGCAGTATTTT.

This clone was observed a handful of times. The V and J genes are TRBV6-4 and TRBJ2-2; possible D gene TRBD1, 5 bases. The CDR3 has 16 residues. Germline values: CDR1 MRHNA, CDR2 SNTAGT. Trimming removed 2 bases from V and 6 bases from J, with 16 bases in between. The CDR3 protein is CASSDGAASHAGELFF. Written as DNA, the CDR3 is TGTGCCAGCAGTGACGGGGCAGCGTCCCACGCCGGGGAGCTGTTTTTT.

This clone was recorded once. The genes are TRBV5-4 and TRBJ1-4; D gene ambiguous. The CDR3 extends over 14 amino acids. Germline CDR1 and CDR2: SGHNT and YYREEE (reference sequence). The V end was cut by 2 bases, the J end by 7 bases, with 12 bases between. CDR3 sequence (DNA): TGTGCCAGCAGCTTCCCGGACGGGAGTGAAAAACTGTTTTTT. It specifies CASSFPDGSEKLFF.

In its sample, this clone was seen a few times. CDR3 region: CASSRTGVGNEQFF. Here the CDR3 DNA reads TGTGCCAGCAGCCGGACAGGGGTTGGGAATGAGCAGTTCTTC. The chain is built from TRBV9 and TRBJ2-1, with 9 bases identical to TRBD1. V was clipped by 4 bases and J by 7 bases; unmatched bases: 6. This CDR3 contains 14 residues. CDR1 is SGDLS, CDR2 YYNGEE, per germline.

The chain is built from TRBV2 and TRBJ1-2; no definite D call. CDR3 size: 12 residues. V lost 5 bases and J 7 bases, leaving 11 bases between the germline ends. Germline V CDR1 and CDR2: SNHLY, FYNNEI. In DNA, the CDR3 is TGTGCCAGCAGTCAGACTTCAACTGGCTACACCTTC. Translated: CASSQTSTGYTF.

The rearrangement links TRBV5-1 to TRBJ1-2; 7 bases agree with TRBD1. Germline CDR1 is SGHRS and CDR2 is YFSETQ. The CDR3 totals 15 residues. V was pared by 4 bases and J by 6 bases, with 12 bases of the junction left unmatched. In DNA form, the CDR3 reads TGCGCCAGCAGCATGCAGACAGGGAATATCGATGGCTACACCTTC. Its protein product is CASSMQTGNIDGYTF.

This clone was detected ten times or more. This chain links TRBV5-6 with TRBJ2-1; TRBD2 agrees at 9 bases. The CDR3 spans 14 residues. The J segment lost 5 bases and the V segment lost 1 base, leaving 1 base of the junction unmatched. Germline V gives CDR1 SGHDT, CDR2 YYEEEE. This CDR3 reads CASSLPSGNNEQFF. The CDR3 DNA follows: TGTGCCAGCAGCTTGCCTAGCGGGAACAATGAGCAGTTCTTC.

This clone came up once. V and J are TRBV5-1 and TRBJ1-4; a possible D gene is TRBD1 (6 bases). CDR3 size: 15 residues. V was clipped by 0 bases and J by 0 bases, with 6 bases between them. In germline, CDR1 is SGHRS, CDR2 YFSETQ. The CDR3 protein is CASSLEGATNEKLFF. Here the CDR3 DNA reads TGCGCCAGCAGCTTGGAGGGGGCAACTAATGAAAAACTGTTTTTT.

The V call is TRBV7-8, the J call TRBJ2-1, with 11 bases that match TRBD2. The CDR3 is 13 residues long. The V gene end was trimmed by 3 bases and the J gene end by 9 bases; junction bases not matched to a gene: 1. Germline CDR1 reads SGHVS; CDR2 reads FQNEAQ. In DNA, the CDR3 is TGTGCCAGCAGCTTTCTAGCGGGAGGTGAGCAGTTCTTC. Translated: CASSFLAGGEQFF.

In nucleotides, the CDR3 is TGTGCCAGCAGTCCAGGGGGCGCGAACTATGGCTACACCTTC. Amino acids: CASSPGGANYGYTF. The genes are TRBV27 and TRBJ1-2; 8 bases align to TRBD1. V gave up 5 bases and J gave up 2 bases; unmatched junction bases: 4. Germline CDR1 and CDR2: MNHEY and SMNVEV (reference sequence). The CDR3 has 14 residues.

Written as DNA, the CDR3 is TGTGCCAGCAGTGGAGACAGCCTCTACGAGCAGTACTTC. Amino acids: CASSGDSLYEQYF. The chain links TRBV6-2 or TRBV6-3 to TRBJ2-7; D perhaps matches TRBD1 (5 bases). CDR1 and CDR2 from the germline V gene are MNHEY and SVGEGT. V gave up 5 bases and J gave up 3 bases, with 11 bases separating them. The CDR3 length is 13 residues.

The chain has TRBV25-1 and TRBJ1-2; no reliable D call. Germline CDR1 and CDR2: MGHDK and SYGVNS. CDR3 length equals 13 residues. Trimming shortened V by 7 bases and J by 3 bases, and 12 bases separated the two germline ends. The CDR3 sequence: CASTPPGDYGYTF. The CDR3 coding sequence is TGTGCCAGCACCCCCCCCGGAGACTATGGCTACACCTTC.

The V call is TRBV6-5, the J call TRBJ2-4, with D maybe TRBD2 (5 bases). Germline assignment: CDR1 MNHEY and CDR2 SVGAGI. The CDR3 runs to 15 residues. V was clipped by 7 bases and J by 4 bases, with 17 bases between them. The CDR3 DNA sequence: TGTGCCAGCAACCCAATCGGGAACGAAAAAAACATTCAGTACTTC. Residues: CASNPIGNEKNIQYF.

The rearrangement joins TRBV19 to TRBJ1-2; D not certain. This CDR3 spans 13 amino acids. Germline V gives CDR1 LNHDA, CDR2 SQIVND (reference sequence). The V end lost 4 bases, the J end lost 8 bases, and 14 bases lay between the germline ends. The CDR3 loop reads CASSNGPRGGYTF. The CDR3 DNA reads as TGTGCCAGTAGTAACGGGCCCCGAGGGGGCTACACCTTC.

The chain couples TRBV29-1 to TRBJ2-5; possible D gene TRBD2, 6 bases. Germline V gives CDR1 SQVTM, CDR2 ANQGSEA. The CDR3 extends over 13 amino acids. The V gene lost 1 base and the J gene lost 5 bases, with 11 bases spanning the gap. This CDR3 is CSVEGGARETQYF. For the CDR3, the DNA is TGCAGCGTTGAAGGCGGGGCGCGGGAGACCCAGTACTTC.

The CDR3 sequence: CSLRAPGSGEQYF. The DNA for the CDR3 is TGCAGCCTCAGAGCCCCAGGGTCAGGCGAGCAGTACTTC. This chain links TRBV29-1 with TRBJ2-7; perhaps TRBD1 as D (5 bases). The V end lost 8 bases, the J end lost 6 bases, and 20 bases lay between the germline ends. CDR1 is SQVTM and CDR2 is ANQGSEA in the germline V gene. The CDR3 runs 13 residues.

This clone was seen a handful of times. The V gene is TRBV19, the J gene TRBJ1-5; TRBD1 might be the D (5 bases). Germline V gene sequence: CDR1 LNHDA, CDR2 SQIVND (reference sequence). The CDR3 length is 16 residues. V was clipped by 8 bases and J by 1 base, with 18 bases between them. The CDR3 loop is CASRLGGLMSNQPQHF. The CDR3 DNA is TGTGCCAGTCGACTCGGGGGTCTAATGAGCAATCAGCCCCAGCATTTT.

Details on this clone: A junction end diverges from the germline sequence, so it may reflect a read error. The same CDR3 also results from other DNA sequences found in this sample. J is TRBJ2-7 and V is TRBV29-1; 8 bases align to TRBD1. The germline V gene has CDR1 SQVTM and CDR2 ANQGSEA. The CDR3 has 12 residues. For the CDR3, the DNA is TGCAGTGTTGGGACAGGTATGCACGAGCAGTACTTC. Translated: CSVGTGMHEQYF.

The J gene is TRBJ2-1, the V gene TRBV27; 11 nucleotides agree with TRBD2. The CDR3 spans 15 residues. V dropped 8 bases and J dropped 8; count of bases not matched to a gene: 11. Per the germline V gene, CDR1 is MNHEY and CDR2 is SMNVEV (reference sequence). CDR3 nucleotides: TGTGCCAGCGGTGTGACTAGCGGGATTGGTGATGAGCAGTTCTTC. Its protein product is CASGVTSGIGDEQFF.

The CDR3 DNA reads TGTGCCAGCAGTTTAGGGGACACCTACGAGCAGTACTTC. Translating it yields CASSLGDTYEQYF. J is TRBJ2-7 and V is TRBV27; D might be TRBD1 (6 bases). Germline V lookup: CDR1 MNHEY, CDR2 SMNVEV (reference sequence). The germline V and J ends were trimmed by 2 bases and 2 bases, with 7 bases remaining between them. This CDR3 region has 13 residues.

This chain connects TRBV6-1 to TRBJ1-2; no reliable D call. Trimming left V 2 bases short and J 8 bases short, with 18 bases between. Germline CDR1 reads MNHNS; CDR2 reads SASEGT. This CDR3 is built from 15 residues. The CDR3 region has the DNA TGTGCCAGCAGTGAACTTGCAGGCCCAACCTTAGGCTACACCTTC. This sequence encodes CASSELAGPTLGYTF.

The chain combines TRBV4-3 with TRBJ2-1, with 12 bases matching TRBD1. The ends lost 0 bases at V and 7 bases at J; junction bases unmatched: 7. This CDR3 comprises 17 residues. CDR1 and CDR2 from the germline V gene are LGHNA and YSLEER. The CDR3 spells CASSQDLGDRGRNEQFF. CDR3 nucleotide sequence: TGCGCCAGCAGCCAAGATCTGGGGGACAGGGGGCGAAATGAGCAGTTCTTC.

The rearrangement uses TRBV28 and TRBJ1-6, with TRBD1 matching over 7 bases. Germline trimming cut 7 bases from V and 8 bases from J; bases unmatched to any gene: 8. This CDR3 spans 14 amino acids. CDR1 is MDHEN, CDR2 SYDVKM, per germline. The CDR3 is CASTPGQIYSPLHF. The DNA for the CDR3 is TGTGCCAGCACCCCGGGACAGATCTATTCACCCCTCCACTTT.

This clone was counted once. The rearrangement links TRBV28 to TRBJ2-5; TRBD2 might be the D (5 bases). Germline V CDR1 and CDR2: MDHEN, SYDVKM. V shed 6 bases and J shed 1 base, with 12 bases lying between them. The CDR3 is 14 residues long. CDR3 coding DNA: TGTGCCAGCAGCGAAAACCGGGGCCAAGAGACCCAGTACTTC. Amino acids: CASSENRGQETQYF.

V usage is TRBV7-2 and J usage is TRBJ1-1, with a weak D call TRBD1 (5 bases). The length of the CDR3 is 14 residues. Germline V gives CDR1 SGHTA, CDR2 FQGNSA. The germline V and J ends were trimmed by 5 bases and 1 base, with 11 bases remaining between them. CDR3 in amino acids: CASSRWGENTEAFF. The CDR3 DNA follows: TGTGCCAGCAGCCGGTGGGGGGAGAACACTGAAGCTTTCTTT.

The chain uses TRBV11-2 and TRBJ2-7; 10 nucleotides agree with TRBD2. Losses at the gene ends were 0 bases for V and 7 bases for J; bases not matched to a gene: 12. This CDR3 contains 17 residues. Germline V gene data show CDR1 as SGHAT and CDR2 as FQNNGV. Here the CDR3 DNA reads TGTGCCAGCAGCTTAGATCTTGGACTAGCGGTCCTGGGAGAGCAGTACTTC. Residues: CASSLDLGLAVLGEQYF.

The table lists this clone with a few counts. Written as DNA, the CDR3 is TGTGCCAGCTCACCATATTCGTCCGGGACAGGGGGTGTAGGAAACACCATATATTTT. Translation gives CASSPYSSGTGGVGNTIYF. This chain uses TRBV18 with TRBJ1-3, with TRBD1 matching over 11 bases. Germline CDR1 reads KGHSH; CDR2 reads LQKENI. With 2 bases clipped from V and 4 bases from J, the junction kept 13 bases outside the gene matches. The CDR3 spans 19 residues.